The TCR beta chain described here comes from a study of blood T cell repertoires in COVID-19. On the study more broadly: The cDNA or gDNA used as material had been derived from T cells, B-cell-depleted T cells, or PBMCs.

Recruitment covered about two dozen US areas and drew participants whose ages spanned about 18 to 90 years. In Cohort 3, a recovered donor had either two negative PCRs, clearance, or symptom resolution. TCRdb's table, derived via immunoSEQ multiplex PCR, lists solely in-frame clones and lacks some. This table has more than 150,000 clones, roughly 80% appearing once. CDR1 and CDR2 (germline): SQVTM, ANQGSEA. Trimming removed 4 bases from V and 0 bases from J; junction bases left unmatched: 8. The CDR3 covers 15 residues. The TCR originated in a woman between 45 and 60 years old who had recovered from COVID-19. The sample taken for sequencing was PBMCs or T cells enriched from blood (not recorded which). The chain uses TRBV29-1 and TRBJ1-1; 7 nucleotides match TRBD1. Here the CDR3 reads CSVGRGGGVNTEAFF. The CDR3 nucleotides read TGCAGCGTTGGGAGAGGGGGCGGAGTGAACACTGAAGCTTTCTTT.